In this sample, the clone carrying this T cell receptor gamma chain turned up many times. Its target is unknown. TCRdb fed the multiplex PCR reads to CATT. The sample has tens of thousands of gamma-chain clones, 2.5% to 3.5% seen once. This CDR3 contains 13 residues. Germline V gene lookup returns CDR1 VTNTFY and CDR2 YDVSTARD (reference sequence). With 10 bases clipped from V and 8 bases from J, the junction kept 17 bases outside the gene matches. The data were obtained in a study of γδ T cells in repeated Plasmodium falciparum infection. At the level of the study: Malian children with intense seasonal malaria exposure were compared with matched Australian children. Samples were taken at baseline, before some infections, and 21 days after each.

Study-wide results and caveats: Vdelta2-negative gammadelta repertoires, largely Vdelta1+, seemingly showed infection-driven waves of new clonal selection. Compared with Australian children, Malian Vdelta2-negative repertoires seemed more clonal, less diverse, less shared.

Bulk repertoires came from Vgamma9/Vdelta2+ or Vdelta2-negative gammadelta T cells flow-sorted from PBMC. Sequenced input: gamma-delta T cells from blood. The TCR was taken from a pool of human donors (malaria-infected and uninfected, not separated). The chain employs TRGV3 and TRGJ1 or TRGJ2. The CDR3 nucleotides are TGTGCCACTTCCTACCCATCCTCAAATAAGAAACTCTTT. Its translation: CATSYPSSNKKLF.